This T cell receptor beta chain was captured in a study of blood T cell repertoires in COVID-19. About the research overall: Italy, Spain and the United States were the sources of the convalescent and acute COVID-19 samples.

Trimming took 5 bases from V and 5 from J, leaving 9 bases between them. Germline CDR1 reads DFQATT; CDR2 reads SNEGSKA (reference sequence). This CDR3 region has 11 residues. TCRdb keeps only in-frame clones here, not all; method: immunoSEQ multiplex PCR. The table records fewer than 500,000 clones, more than 75% of them present only once. Material: peripheral blood. The genes are TRBV20-1 and TRBJ1-1; D uncertain. This clonotype was sampled from a human donor with acute or convalescent COVID-19. The donor label of this sample is uncertain. This chain's CDR3 is CSAPEHTEAFF. CDR3 DNA: TGCAGTGCTCCCGAACATACTGAAGCTTTCTTT.